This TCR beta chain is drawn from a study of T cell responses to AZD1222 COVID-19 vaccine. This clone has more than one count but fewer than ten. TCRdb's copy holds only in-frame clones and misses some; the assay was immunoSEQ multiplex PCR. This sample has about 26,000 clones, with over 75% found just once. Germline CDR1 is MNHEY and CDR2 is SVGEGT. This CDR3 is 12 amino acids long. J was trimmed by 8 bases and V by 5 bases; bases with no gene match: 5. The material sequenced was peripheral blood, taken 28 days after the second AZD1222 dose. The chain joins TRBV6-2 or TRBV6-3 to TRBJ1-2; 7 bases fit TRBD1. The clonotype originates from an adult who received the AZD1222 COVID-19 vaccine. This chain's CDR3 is CASSHDRAGYTF. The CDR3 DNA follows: TGTGCCAGCAGTCACGACAGGGCAGGCTACACCTTC.